One and the same sample provided the 24 T cell receptor beta chains below, sequenced in a study of blood T cell repertoires in COVID-19. Sequenced by immunoSEQ multiplex PCR; TCRdb stores in-frame clones only, minus some. The table includes more than 70,000 clones, about 86% detected once. The sample taken for sequencing was peripheral blood. The receptor set was obtained from an elderly woman with acute or convalescent COVID-19.

The CDR3 spells CASSLGGYSGNTIYF. CDR3 coding DNA: TGTGCCAGCAGCTTAGGCGGATACTCTGGAAACACCATATATTTT. The chain couples TRBV7-6 to TRBJ1-3; D ambiguous. The ends were cut back, 1 base at V and 0 bases at J, with 7 bases in the middle. The V gene's germline CDR1 is SGHVS and CDR2 FNYEAQ. The CDR3 extends over 15 amino acids. Combining the CDR3 with reference TRBV7-6 and TRBJ1-3 gives the whole variable domain GAGVSQSPRYKVTKRGQDVALRCDPISGHVSLYWYRQALGQGPEFLTYFNYEAQQDKSGLPNDRFSAERPEGSISTLTIQRTEQRDSAMYRCASSLGGYSGNTIYFGEGSWLTVV.

This sequence joins TRBV7-2 and TRBJ1-1, with TRBD1 identical over 9 bases. The junction had 6 bases not matched to a gene; V was cut back by 5 bases and J by 5 bases. The V gene's germline CDR1 is SGHTA and CDR2 FQGNSA. The CDR3 is 14 amino acids. The CDR3 sequence is CASSPGTGRTEAFF. Here the CDR3 DNA reads TGTGCCAGCAGCCCCGGGACAGGGCGTACTGAAGCTTTCTTT.

The CDR3 region has the DNA TGTGCCAGCAGCCCTGGCCTAGCGGGGAACACCGGGGAGCTGTTTTTT. Protein product: CASSPGLAGNTGELFF. The V and J genes are TRBV3-1 (or the pseudogene TRBV3-2) and TRBJ2-2, with 8 bases aligning to TRBD2. Germline V gene lookup returns CDR1 LGHDT and CDR2 YNNKEL (reference sequence). The junction had 5 bases not matched to a gene; V was cut back by 4 bases and J by 1 base. CDR3 size: 16 residues.

The sample holds one count of this clone. The rearrangement joins TRBV19 to TRBJ2-2; the match to TRBD1 covers 8 bases. The V gene end was trimmed by 8 bases and the J gene end by 7 bases; junction bases not matched to a gene: 9. Germline V gene lookup returns CDR1 LNHDA and CDR2 SQIVND (reference sequence). This CDR3 has 14 residues. The CDR3 loop is CASLSRGLGGELFF. Written as DNA, the CDR3 is TGTGCCAGTCTCTCCAGGGGGCTTGGCGGGGAGCTGTTTTTT.

V and J are TRBV29-1 and TRBJ1-2; D not resolved. Germline V CDR1 and CDR2: SQVTM, ANQGSEA. CDR3 length: 15 amino acids. The V end was cut by 4 bases, the J end by 0 bases, with 15 bases between. In DNA form, the CDR3 reads TGCAGCGTTGGCCCTGGGCGGGGAGCTAACTATGGCTACACCTTC. This translates into CSVGPGRGANYGYTF. The full variable domain, in which reference TRBV29-1 and TRBJ1-2 provide the parts outside the CDR3, is SAVISQKPSRDICQRGTSLTIQCQVDSQVTMMFWYRQQPGQSLTLIATANQGSEATYESGFVIDKFPISRPNLTFSTLTVSNMSPEDSSIYLCSVGPGRGANYGYTFGSGTRLTVV.

V usage is TRBV28 and J usage is TRBJ2-3; 7 bases fit TRBD2. The ends lost 7 bases at V and 2 bases at J; junction bases unmatched: 6. CDR1 is MDHEN, CDR2 SYDVKM, per germline. This CDR3 spans 14 amino acids. The CDR3 DNA sequence: TGTGCCAGCAAAGGCGGGGGACCCACAGATACGCAGTATTTT. It codes for CASKGGGPTDTQYF.

This chain joins TRBV18 and TRBJ2-2; D remains ambiguous. Germline CDR1 KGHSH, CDR2 LQKENI. The CDR3 is 15 residues long. V dropped 4 bases and J dropped 4 bases, with 13 bases sitting between them. The CDR3 coding sequence is TGTGCCAGCTCACAAGGTTCCTCGGGCACCGGGGAGCTGTTTTTT. Amino acids: CASSQGSSGTGELFF.

The chain recombines TRBV30 with TRBJ2-7; 9 nucleotides line up with TRBD1. The germline V gene has CDR1 GTSNPN and CDR2 SVGIG (reference sequence). This CDR3 spans 14 amino acids. Trimming removed 2 bases from V and 6 bases from J; junction bases left unmatched: 8. CDR3 nucleotides: TGTGCCTGGAGTACTCCCGGGACAGGGCCCGAGCAGTACTTC. It specifies CAWSTPGTGPEQYF.

This clone was seen only a few times. The V gene is TRBV11-3, the J gene TRBJ1-2; D unresolved. The CDR3 runs 13 residues. Germline V gene sequence: CDR1 SGHNT, CDR2 YENEEA. Trimming took 2 bases from V and 10 from J, leaving 14 bases between them. CDR3 sequence: CASSLLPTDHYTF. In nucleotides, the CDR3 is TGTGCCAGCAGCTTACTTCCGACTGATCACTACACCTTC.

This clone was detected once. The chain has TRBV5-6 and TRBJ2-3; TRBD1 agrees at 8 bases. Germline CDR1 is SGHDT and CDR2 is YYEEEE. V lost 4 bases to trimming and J lost 2 bases; unmatched junction nucleotides: 3. This CDR3 is built from 14 residues. CDR3 sequence reads: CASSPGGITDTQYF. DNA for the CDR3: TGTGCCAGCAGCCCAGGGGGCATCACAGATACGCAGTATTTT.

This clone appeared a single time. The chain recombines TRBV5-1 with TRBJ1-2; 11 positions agree with TRBD1. The CDR3 runs 15 residues. V lost 3 bases to trimming and J lost 2 bases; unmatched junction nucleotides: 3. Germline assignment: CDR1 SGHRS and CDR2 YFSETQ. The CDR3 DNA reads as TGCGCCAGCAGCTCCAGGACAGGGGGCAACTATGGCTACACCTTC. This encodes CASSSRTGGNYGYTF. Complete variable domain (other parts from reference TRBV5-1 and TRBJ1-2): KAGVTQTPRYLIKTRGQQVTLSCSPISGHRSVSWYQQTPGQGLQFLFEYFSETQRNKGNFPGRFSGRQFSNSRSEMNVSTLELGDSALYLCASSSRTGGNYGYTFGSGTRLTVV.

The genes are TRBV4-1 and TRBJ2-7, with TRBD2 identical over 8 bases. After removal of 1 base from V and 2 bases from J, the junction contained 10 bases not matched to a gene. Germline values: CDR1 MGHRA, CDR2 YSYEKL. This CDR3 spans 17 amino acids. DNA of the CDR3: TGCGCCAGCAGCCAAGCCGTCGTTGGACTAGCCCCCTACGAGCAGTACTTC. Its translation: CASSQAVVGLAPYEQYF.

CDR3: CASTIRRGGWNTEAFF. CDR3 in DNA: TGTGCCAGTACCATCCGCAGAGGGGGCTGGAACACTGAAGCTTTCTTT. The chain has TRBV19 and TRBJ1-1; TRBD1 agrees at 7 bases. The CDR3 loop spans 16 amino acids. V shed 7 bases and J 1 base; nucleotides not matched to a gene: 12. Germline CDR1 LNHDA, CDR2 SQIVND (reference sequence).

The chain uses TRBV28 and TRBJ2-7; tentative D call: TRBD2 (5 bases). V lost 3 bases and J 0 bases, leaving 9 bases between the germline ends. The CDR3 is 14 residues long. Germline V gene data show CDR1 as MDHEN and CDR2 as SYDVKM. CDR3 protein: CASSLGAVSYEQYF. The CDR3 DNA reads as TGTGCCAGCAGTTTGGGAGCGGTCTCCTACGAGCAGTACTTC.

The chain is built from TRBV5-5 and TRBJ2-5, with 8 bases that match TRBD2. Germline V lookup: CDR1 SGHKS, CDR2 YYEKEE (reference sequence). The CDR3 runs to 16 residues. Germline trimming cut 1 base from V and 1 base from J; bases unmatched to any gene: 6. The CDR3 DNA reads as TGTGCCAGCAGCTTGTTTGGCGGGGGGTCCCAAGAGACCCAGTACTTC. Its protein is CASSLFGGGSQETQYF.

The chain combines TRBV5-1 with TRBJ1-2; possible D gene TRBD1, 6 bases. The CDR3 totals 14 residues. V was pared by 2 bases and J by 1 base, with 9 bases between. The germline V gene has CDR1 SGHRS and CDR2 YFSETQ. The DNA for the CDR3 is TGCGCCAGCAGCTTACCAGGGGATAACTATGGCTACACCTTC. Protein sequence: CASSLPGDNYGYTF.

The chain is built from TRBV4-2 and TRBJ2-7; D perhaps matches TRBD2 (5 bases). This CDR3 has 17 residues. V lost 4 bases and J lost 2, with 21 bases in between. Germline CDR1 is LGHNA and CDR2 is YNFKEQ. CDR3 in DNA: TGTGCCAGCAGCCCGTATTTGGTGGCGGGCGCGGCCTACGAGCAGTACTTC. As protein: CASSPYLVAGAAYEQYF.

V is TRBV7-9 and J is TRBJ2-2; no definite D call. Between the trimmed V and J ends, which lost 6 bases and 7 bases, there was a span of 9 bases. The CDR3 spans 12 residues. The V gene's germline CDR1 is SEHNR and CDR2 FQNEAQ (reference sequence). The CDR3 DNA reads TGTGCCAGCAGGTCGAGCCTCGGGGAGCTGTTTTTT. Translating gives CASRSSLGELFF. The full variable domain, with the rest looked up from reference TRBV7-9 and TRBJ2-2, is DTGVSQNPRHKITKRGQNVTFRCDPISEHNRLYWYRQTLGQGPEFLTYFQNEAQLEKSRLLSDRFSAERPKGSFSTLEIQRTEQGDSAMYLCASRSSLGELFFGEGSRLTVL.

The chain is built from TRBV27 and TRBJ2-2; 8 bases match TRBD1. J gave up 5 bases and V 2 bases, and 7 bases lay outside the gene matches. Germline V gene lookup returns CDR1 MNHEY and CDR2 SMNVEV (reference sequence). The CDR3 has 16 amino acids. CDR3 in DNA: TGTGCCAGCAGTTTAGGACAGGGCCTTACGACCGGGGAGCTGTTTTTT. This codes for CASSLGQGLTTGELFF.

The chain recombines TRBV19 with TRBJ2-1, with D possibly TRBD1 on 5 matching bases. CDR3 length equals 16 residues. Trimming stripped 5 bases from V and 0 bases from J, with 14 bases between. Germline lookup yields CDR1 LNHDA and CDR2 SQIVND (reference sequence). In DNA form, the CDR3 reads TGTGCCAGTAGTTTAAGACAGATGAGCTCCTACAATGAGCAGTTCTTC. The encoded protein is CASSLRQMSSYNEQFF.

The chain uses TRBV5-1 and TRBJ1-3; possible D gene TRBD1, 6 bases. The CDR3 runs to 16 residues. Germline-derived CDR1 and CDR2 are SGHRS and YFSETQ. Trimming left V 1 base short and J 0 bases short, with 11 bases between. CDR3 residues: CASSLTGRDSGNTIYF. The CDR3 DNA follows: TGCGCCAGCAGCTTGACAGGGAGGGACTCTGGAAACACCATATATTTT.

This chain links TRBV5-5 with TRBJ1-4; 9 bases are shared with TRBD1. The CDR3 sequence is 14 residues long. Germline lookup yields CDR1 SGHKS and CDR2 YYEKEE (reference sequence). Trimming removed 3 bases from V and 8 bases from J; junction bases left unmatched: 5. DNA for the CDR3: TGTGCCAGCAGCTACGGACAGGGGAAAGAAAAACTGTTTTTT. This gives the protein CASSYGQGKEKLFF.

The CDR3 region is CASNDRGLDSPLHF. The CDR3 DNA reads TGTGCCAGTAACGACAGGGGCTTAGATTCACCCCTCCACTTT. This chain joins TRBV6-5 and TRBJ1-6; 8 bases map to TRBD1. Germline V gives CDR1 MNHEY, CDR2 SVGAGI. The trim removed 9 bases at V and 8 bases at J, leaving 9 bases unmatched. The CDR3 sequence is 14 residues long.

The chain uses TRBV7-2 and TRBJ1-3, with D uncertain. V lost 2 bases to trimming and J lost 0 bases, with 5 bases between them. The V gene's germline CDR1 is SGHTA and CDR2 FQGNSA. CDR3 size: 14 residues. This CDR3 is CASSLMSSGNTIYF. The CDR3 DNA is TGTGCCAGCAGCTTAATGAGCTCTGGAAACACCATATATTTT.